These T cell receptor beta chains were read from a single sample in a study of shared clonotypes between healthy human individuals. Sequencing was performed with immunoSEQ multiplex PCR; in TCRdb, only in-frame clones are kept and a portion is missing. Of 2,500,000 or so clones in the sample, just over 90% were seen once. The specimen sequenced was naive CD4+ T cells sorted from blood. These receptors all stem from a man younger than 30 in good health. The CDR3 runs from the conserved cysteine through the conserved F or W. Fields, in order: V gene, clone size, D gene, J gene, CDR3 protein, CDR3 DNA. D genes are given only for firm matches. Some rows have no size entry. The others give once, few or many, or a class for an expanded clone.

>TRBV5-4|.|.|TRBJ2-1
CASSFTGRGYNEQFF
TGTGCCAGCAGCTTTACCGGGAGAGGATACAATGAGCAGTTCTTC
>TRBV7-9|.|.|TRBJ2-4
CASSPPRTGSKNIQYF
TGTGCCAGCAGCCCACCGAGAACTGGGTCCAAAAACATTCAGTACTTC
>TRBV7-9|.|TRBD1|TRBJ2-7
CASSLTGTGGYEQYF
TGTGCCAGCAGCCTAACCGGGACAGGAGGCTACGAGCAGTACTTC
>TRBV18|.|TRBD1|TRBJ1-2
CASSERQGTYGYTF
TGTGCCAGCTCGGAGAGACAGGGAACGTATGGCTACACCTTC
>TRBV10-3|once|.|TRBJ1-2
CASIPDRNYGYTF
TGTGCCAGCATCCCCGACAGAAACTATGGCTACACCTTC
>TRBV6-1|.|.|TRBJ2-7
CASSGSGEQYF
TGTGCCAGCAGTGGATCAGGAGAGCAGTACTTC
>TRBV2|.|TRBD2|TRBJ2-5
CASKAGGTETQYF
TGTGCCAGCAAGGCGGGGGGCACGGAGACCCAGTACTTC
>TRBV28|.|.|TRBJ1-5
CASTTDSNQPQHF
TGTGCCAGCACGACAGATAGCAATCAGCCCCAGCATTTT
>TRBV5-1|.|.|TRBJ2-7
CASSLDRAYEQYF
TGCGCCAGCAGCTTGGACAGGGCGTACGAGCAGTACTTC
>TRBV14|once|.|TRBJ2-5
CASSRTAQETQYF
TGTGCCAGCAGCCGGACAGCACAAGAGACCCAGTACTTC
>TRBV30|.|.|TRBJ1-3
CAWNPGGNTIYF
TGTGCCTGGAACCCGGGCGGAAACACCATATATTTT
>TRBV25-1|.|.|TRBJ2-2
CASSSNTGELFF
TGTGCCAGCAGTTCGAACACCGGGGAGCTGTTTTTT
>TRBV18|.|TRBD1|TRBJ1-1
CASSPRDRENTEAFF
TGTGCCAGCTCACCTAGAGACAGGGAGAACACTGAAGCTTTCTTT
>TRBV5-1|.|.|TRBJ2-3
CASSLEDFVTDTQYF
TGCGCCAGCAGCTTGGAGGATTTTGTGACAGATACGCAGTATTTT
>TRBV2|few|.|TRBJ1-1
CASSEVEGTEAFF
TGTGCCAGCAGTGAAGTGGAGGGAACTGAAGCTTTCTTT
>TRBV30|.|.|TRBJ1-6
CAWSVLGVVGSPLHF
TGTGCCTGGAGTGTACTTGGAGTGGTGGGGTCACCCCTCCACTTT
>TRBV10-3|.|TRBD2|TRBJ2-3
CAISEIAGTDTQYF
TGTGCCATCAGTGAGATAGCGGGGACAGATACGCAGTATTTT
>TRBV18|.|.|TRBJ1-1
CASSKPGADEAFF
TGTGCCAGCTCAAAACCCGGGGCTGATGAAGCTTTCTTT
>TRBV2|.|.|TRBJ1-5
CASGRAAGQPQHF
TGTGCCAGCGGGCGGGCAGCGGGACAGCCCCAGCATTTT
>TRBV18|.|TRBD2|TRBJ2-1
CASSPPSGTSGHISMRQFF
TGTGCCAGCTCACCACCGAGCGGCACTAGCGGACACATCTCAATGAGGCAGTTCTTC
>TRBV9|.|TRBD1|TRBJ2-3
CASSGGTGRTDTQYF
TGTGCCAGCAGCGGGGGGACAGGACGCACAGATACGCAGTATTTT
>TRBV6-5|.|.|TRBJ2-7
CASSSLATGYEQYF
TGTGCCAGCAGCTCCCTGGCAACAGGCTACGAGCAGTACTTC
>TRBV5-1|.|.|TRBJ1-3
CASSREGVVSGNTIYF
TGCGCCAGCAGCCGAGAGGGGGTGGTCTCTGGAAACACCATATATTTT
>TRBV5-1|.|.|TRBJ1-1
CASSSGTGGNTEAFF
TGCGCCAGCAGCTCTGGGACGGGGGGAAACACTGAAGCTTTCTTT
>TRBV6-5|few|TRBD1|TRBJ1-4
CASRPTGAGEKLFF
TGTGCCAGCAGACCCACAGGGGCGGGGGAAAAACTGTTTTTT
>TRBV5-1|once|TRBD1|TRBJ2-1
CASGTTGGNEQFF
TGCGCCAGCGGAACGACAGGGGGCAATGAGCAGTTCTTC
>TRBV14|.|.|TRBJ2-7
CASSQEYDRSYEQYF
TGTGCCAGCAGCCAAGAATATGACAGGTCCTACGAGCAGTACTTC
>TRBV5-1|.|TRBD1|TRBJ2-7
CASRTGSKYEQYF
TGCGCCAGCCGGACAGGGTCTAAGTACGAGCAGTACTTC
>TRBV28|.|TRBD1|TRBJ1-1
CAASRGGPRNTEAFF
TGTGCAGCAAGCAGGGGGGGGCCTAGGAACACTGAAGCTTTCTTT
>TRBV4-1|.|TRBD2|TRBJ2-7
CASSQPGGGYEQYF
TGCGCCAGCAGCCAGCCGGGGGGAGGGTACGAGCAGTACTTC
>TRBV5-1|.|.|TRBJ2-5
CASSLVGRETQYF
TGCGCCAGCAGCTTGGTGGGGAGGGAGACCCAGTACTTC
>TRBV5-4|once|TRBD2|TRBJ2-5
CASSLPRGGWETQYF
TGTGCCAGCAGCTTGCCGCGGGGGGGCTGGGAGACCCAGTACTTC
>TRBV5-1|.|.|TRBJ1-2
CASSSQGPGTGYTF
TGCGCCAGCAGCTCACAGGGCCCGGGGACTGGCTACACCTTC
>TRBV18|.|TRBD2|TRBJ2-3
CASSPGTSRGTQYF
TGTGCCAGCTCACCCGGGACTAGTAGGGGTACGCAGTATTTT
>TRBV10-1|.|.|TRBJ2-3
CASSADSLATQYF
TGCGCCAGCAGCGCTGATAGCCTAGCTACGCAGTATTTT
>TRBV6-5|.|.|TRBJ1-2
CASSYSREGYGYTF
TGTGCCAGCAGTTACTCCAGGGAGGGCTATGGCTACACCTTC
>TRBV4-1|.|.|TRBJ2-1
CASSPGAQTYNEQFF
TGCGCCAGCAGCCCCGGCGCACAAACCTACAATGAGCAGTTCTTC
>TRBV10-2|.|.|TRBJ1-5
CASSESGQSNQPQHF
TGCGCCAGCAGTGAGTCTGGTCAGAGCAATCAGCCCCAGCATTTT
>TRBV29-1|.|.|TRBJ1-1
CSVGGGLNTEAFF
TGCAGCGTTGGAGGGGGGTTGAACACTGAAGCTTTCTTT
>TRBV5-1|.|.|TRBJ2-2
CASSLYAAGLNTGELFF
TGCGCCAGCAGCTTGTACGCGGCAGGCTTGAACACCGGGGAGCTGTTTTTT
>TRBV5-4|once|TRBD1|TRBJ2-3
CASSRQGAGVRTDTQYF
TGTGCCAGCAGCAGACAGGGGGCGGGGGTACGGACAGATACGCAGTATTTT
>TRBV2|.|.|TRBJ2-4
CASSEEWTKNIQYF
TGTGCCAGCAGTGAAGAGTGGACCAAAAACATTCAGTACTTC
>TRBV6-1|.|TRBD1|TRBJ2-6
CASSGLGQASGANVLTF
TGTGCCAGCAGTGGATTGGGACAGGCCTCTGGGGCCAACGTCCTGACTTTC
>TRBV2|.|TRBD1|TRBJ1-1
CASKGQRYTEAFF
TGTGCCAGCAAGGGACAGAGATACACTGAAGCTTTCTTT
>TRBV11-2|.|.|TRBJ2-7
CASSLIYEQYF
TGTGCCAGCAGCTTAATTTACGAGCAGTACTTC
>TRBV9|.|TRBD1|TRBJ2-4
CASSASDRVDIQYF
TGTGCCAGCAGCGCTTCGGACAGGGTTGACATTCAGTACTTC
>TRBV2|.|.|TRBJ2-5
CASAVGQETQYF
TGTGCCAGCGCTGTGGGACAAGAGACCCAGTACTTC
>TRBV6-5|.|.|TRBJ2-7
CASRGSPPSYEQYF
TGTGCCAGCAGGGGAAGTCCACCCTCCTACGAGCAGTACTTC
>TRBV7-9|.|.|TRBJ1-4
CASSLVEEKLFF
TGTGCCAGCAGCTTGGTAGAAGAAAAACTGTTTTTT
>TRBV7-9|.|TRBD1|TRBJ1-4
CASSQGQGNEKLFF
TGTGCCAGCAGCCAGGGACAGGGGAATGAAAAACTGTTTTTT
>TRBV5-1|.|.|TRBJ2-2
CASSFYTGELFF
TGCGCCAGCAGCTTCTACACCGGGGAGCTGTTTTTT
>TRBV28|.|.|TRBJ2-1
CASSFQYWSSYNEQFF
TGTGCCAGCAGTTTCCAGTACTGGTCGTCCTACAATGAGCAGTTCTTC
>TRBV7-2|.|.|TRBJ1-1
CASSFLFPGRTNTEAFF
TGTGCCAGCAGCTTCCTATTTCCGGGACGTACGAACACTGAAGCTTTCTTT
>TRBV10-2|.|TRBD2|TRBJ2-7
CASNLAGGMTYEQYF
TGCGCCAGCAACCTGGCGGGGGGAATGACCTACGAGCAGTACTTC
>TRBV30|once|.|TRBJ2-5
CAWSGRLRESQYF
TGTGCCTGGAGTGGTAGGTTAAGAGAGTCCCAGTACTTC
>TRBV7-2|once|.|TRBJ2-7
CASSYNAYEQYF
TGTGCCAGCAGCTATAACGCCTACGAGCAGTACTTC
>TRBV7-9|.|.|TRBJ1-2
CASSSGVYGYTF
TGTGCCAGCAGCTCAGGGGTCTATGGCTACACCTTC
>TRBV19|.|.|TRBJ2-5
CASSLSGTHQETQYF
TGTGCCAGTAGTTTGTCCGGGACACACCAAGAGACCCAGTACTTC
>TRBV4-3|.|TRBD2|TRBJ2-3
CASSQDWAGGGAGSPDTQYF
TGCGCCAGCAGCCAAGATTGGGCGGGAGGCGGGGCAGGTTCCCCAGATACGCAGTATTTT